Reported below is one TCR beta chain. What it binds is not known. The PCR had 60 Vbeta and 13 Jbeta primers. The repertoire was sequenced with immunoSEQ multiplex PCR; TCRdb's copy has only in-frame clones and lacks some. This table holds approximately 70,000 clones, around 74% found once. Donors consisted of healthy bone marrow donors. These data belong to a study of cytomegalovirus exposure and HLA in healthy donors. The wider study: Samples from HLA-typed donors yielded 65 million to 90 million unique TCRs in an early data release.

The CDR3 has 13 amino acids. Trimming stripped 3 bases from V and 3 bases from J, with 8 bases between. Germline-derived CDR1 and CDR2 are SGHNT and YENEEA. Whole-study results and caveats: A prior analysis recorded that most TCR beta V segments were productive about 87% or about 30% of the time. Differences between HLA loci emerged in a later analysis of TCR association rates, with DRB1 most and HLA-C fewest.

Sequencing used PBMCs. This clonotype was sampled from a human donor in good health. The genes are TRBV11-3 and TRBJ1-1; D is unclear. The CDR3 region has the DNA TGTGCCAGCAGCTTCCGGGGTTACACTGAAGCTTTCTTT. Amino acids: CASSFRGYTEAFF.